This T cell receptor (beta chain) was sequenced during a study of blood T cells in healthy people across ages (dated by TCRdb to the mid-2010s). About the investigation overall: In model experiments, roughly one uniquely barcoded TCR beta cDNA molecule per two T cells was captured by template switching. Age-related changes in TCR beta repertoire diversity were measured in the study by deep sequencing normalized with unique cDNA molecular identifiers. Four age groups were formed from the donors: young (average approximately 15 years), middle-aged (around 39), aged (about 62) and long-lived (approximately 78). To avoid experimental bias, donors of different ages were randomly spread across the sequencing lanes. Two additional independent replicas of 1 million unique cDNA reads from the same blood draw were analyzed for two donors (one aged 18 to 30 and one aged 80 or older). Results and caveats for the whole study, not just this receptor: As age increased, observed TCR beta diversity per million T cells dropped in a roughly linear way, and a significant reduction was already evident by age 40. Conclusive comparison of naive and antigen-experienced compartments was prevented by the profiling of bulk unsorted PBMCs. Because the CMV infection status of the donors was unknown, age-related changes in expanded clonotypes may potentially have been confounded. Observed TCR beta diversity correlated strongly with the percentage of naive T cells measured by flow cytometry. The long-lived group showed more naive CD4+ T cells, fewer expanded clones and increased TCR diversity than the aged group, suggesting age selection. Total diversity estimates from one million sequenced T cells were considered lower bounds and underestimates.

About this clonotype itself: Its antigen is currently not known. No per-base quality is available; no much larger clone lies one base away.

Preparation of the library involved 5' RACE. Sequencing was carried out with an Illumina HiSeq 2500. A second PCR of about 6 to 12 cycles was run with a J-beta primer mix and a sample-barcoded 5' primer. A template-switch 5' adaptor carrying 12 random nucleotides introduced a unique molecular identifier onto each TCR beta cDNA molecule. Each sample yielded at least 3 million CDR3-containing paired-end reads. First-strand cDNA was synthesized from all RNA with the Mint cDNA synthesis kit, primed by a TRBC-specific oligonucleotide. All cDNA was treated with uracil-DNA glycosylase and then went through a first 18-cycle PCR with the universal primers M1SS and BC2_uni_R. In the original analysis: Each sample was normalized by randomly selecting 1 million high-quality reads, each carrying a distinct molecular identifier. Reads sharing molecular identifiers were discarded rather than binned into consensus sequences. CDR3 identification, clonotype clustering and error correction used MiTCR with a Q25 quality threshold and the strictest error-elimination algorithm. A nonparametric unseen species model with Euler transformation was used to estimate a lower bound on total TCR beta diversity. TCRdb reprocessing: public reads trimmed at Q25 with fastp, clones called with MiXCR, in-frame beta chains kept. All rows with the same CDR3 protein become a single entry with the most common DNA and genes. The V and J calls and clone size come from TCRdb's table, not from the authors' own analysis. Recorded for this sample are around 800,000 distinct CDR3 sequences; about 59% of them occurred a single time. Of the sample, about 30% is held by the ten largest clones.

Systemically healthy Caucasian individuals from Russia, 39 in total and aged about 6 to 100 years, were included as donors. Each donor gave 8 to 10 milliliters of peripheral blood, collected into EDTA-treated Vacutainer tubes. PBMCs were isolated by Ficoll-Paque density-gradient centrifugation, with at least 6 million obtained per sample. Total RNA was extracted from PBMCs with Trizol reagent, with at least 5.5 micrograms obtained per sample. Naive CD45RAhigh/CD27high T cell percentages were measured by flow cytometry on a PBMC aliquot from every donor. Sequencing used blood. This receptor was taken from a young man in good health.

The CDR3 region reads CASRGGPEQYF. Here is the DNA: TGTGCCAGCAGGGGCGGGCCCGAGCAGTACTTC. The chain employs TRBV6-5 and TRBJ2-7; the D segment could be TRBD2, given 5 matching bases. V is pared back by 6 bases and J by 6 bases, with 9 bases lying between the germline termini. Including cysteine and phenylalanine, the CDR3 has 11 amino acids. The DNA shown is the 33-base CDR3, in frame from base 1. Based on the germline V gene, the CDR1 and CDR2 sequences are MNHEY and SVGAGI.